The 30 T cell receptor beta chains given below trace back to one sample, sequenced in a study of cytomegalovirus exposure and HLA in healthy donors. This PCR relied on a set of 60 Vbeta primers and 13 Jbeta primers. Using immunoSEQ multiplex PCR, the repertoire was profiled, and TCRdb retains in-frame clones only, with some absent. The table records around 190,000 clones, 70% to 80% of them present only once. The sample consisted of PBMCs. The receptors were gathered from a young woman in good health and CMV-seronegative.

This chain uses TRBV5-1 with TRBJ2-5; tentative D call: TRBD2 (5 bases). CDR1 and CDR2 from the germline V gene are SGHRS and YFSETQ. V lost 1 base and J lost 5, with 15 bases in between. The CDR3 contains 15 residues. The CDR3 DNA sequence: TGCGCCAGCAGCTTGTATCCCTCGAGGGAGGAGACCCAGTACTTC. Amino acid sequence: CASSLYPSREETQYF.

The chain employs TRBV7-9 and TRBJ2-3; D is perhaps TRBD2 (6 bases). Trimming removed 5 bases at V and 3 bases at J, with 12 bases between. Germline V gene sequence: CDR1 SEHNR, CDR2 FQNEAQ (reference sequence). There are 14 residues in the CDR3. CDR3 protein: CASSPGRGTDTQYF. In DNA, the CDR3 is TGTGCCAGCAGCCCCGGGCGGGGTACAGATACGCAGTATTTT.

V is TRBV7-9 and J is TRBJ2-3; D may be TRBD1 (6 bases). Germline V gives CDR1 SEHNR, CDR2 FQNEAQ (reference sequence). V was cut by 8 bases and J by 6 bases, with 12 bases left in between. The CDR3 is 12 residues long. The CDR3 nucleotides are TGTGCCAGCGATCCCCAGGGGGATACGCAGTATTTT. Amino acid sequence: CASDPQGDTQYF. The whole variable domain, remainder taken from reference TRBV7-9 and TRBJ2-3, is DTGVSQNPRHKITKRGQNVTFRCDPISEHNRLYWYRQTLGQGPEFLTYFQNEAQLEKSRLLSDRFSAERPKGSFSTLEIQRTEQGDSAMYLCASDPQGDTQYFGPGTRLTVL.

The J gene is TRBJ1-5, the V gene TRBV7-8; D remains unclear. V shed 5 bases and J shed 8 bases, with 13 bases lying between them. The CDR3 spans 13 residues. The germline V gene encodes CDR1 SGHVS and CDR2 FQNEAQ. CDR3 nucleotide sequence: TGTGCCAGCAGCGTTAGTTGGGGAGAGCCCCAGCATTTT. Amino acids: CASSVSWGEPQHF.

Only one count was recorded for this clone. The genes are TRBV5-1 and TRBJ1-2, with 8 bases lining up with TRBD1. The germline V gene has CDR1 SGHRS and CDR2 YFSETQ. The CDR3 loop spans 16 amino acids. V gave up 0 bases and J gave up 8 bases; unmatched junction bases: 12. The CDR3 loop reads CASSLEVGQGLTGYTF. In nucleotides, the CDR3 is TGCGCCAGCAGCTTGGAGGTCGGACAGGGTTTAACAGGCTACACCTTC.

The table lists this clone with a count of one. The chain recombines TRBV30 with TRBJ2-7; D gene ambiguous. CDR3 length: 11 residues. Trimming pared 8 bases from V and 0 bases from J, leaving 8 bases between. Germline-derived CDR1 and CDR2 are GTSNPN and SVGIG (reference sequence). The CDR3 region has the DNA TGTGCCGGGTGGAGCTCCTACGAGCAGTACTTC. Translating it yields CAGWSSYEQYF. The entire variable domain, with the rest obtained from reference TRBV30 and TRBJ2-7, is as follows: SQTIHQWPATLVQPVGSPLSLECTVEGTSNPNLYWYRQAAGRGLQLLFYSVGIGQISSEVPQNLSASRPQDRQFILSSKKLLLSDSGFYLCAGWSSYEQYFGPGTRLTVT.

The V and J genes are TRBV7-2 and TRBJ1-5; possible D gene TRBD1, 6 bases. V was clipped by 5 bases and J by 5 bases, with 16 bases between them. This CDR3 has 15 residues. Per germline, CDR1 SGHTA and CDR2 FQGNSA. The DNA of the CDR3 is TGTGCCAGCAGCCCGGCCGGGACAACCTATCAGCCCCAGCATTTT. Translation: CASSPAGTTYQPQHF.

The V and J genes are TRBV29-1 and TRBJ2-3; possible D gene TRBD2, 5 bases. Between the trimmed V and J ends, which lost 4 bases and 3 bases, there was a span of 11 bases. Per the germline V gene, CDR1 is SQVTM and CDR2 is ANQGSEA. The CDR3 is 13 residues long. CDR3: CSVAEGWTDTQYF. The CDR3, as DNA: TGCAGCGTTGCCGAGGGCTGGACAGATACGCAGTATTTT.

The rearrangement joins TRBV9 to TRBJ2-1, with 10 bases lining up with TRBD2. CDR3 size: 16 residues. V trimming: 4 bases; J trimming: 4 bases; junction bases outside the gene matches: 8. Germline CDR1 SGDLS, CDR2 YYNGEE. The CDR3 nucleotides are TGTGCCAGCAGCTCCCTAGGACTAGCGGCGTACAATGAGCAGTTCTTC. Encoded protein: CASSSLGLAAYNEQFF.

This chain uses TRBV7-9 with TRBJ2-2, with TRBD2 matching over 8 bases. Germline CDR1 and CDR2: SEHNR and FQNEAQ (reference sequence). The CDR3 covers 17 residues. The V gene end was trimmed by 2 bases and the J gene end by 5 bases; junction bases not matched to a gene: 10. In DNA form, the CDR3 reads TGTGCCAGCAGCTTACAGCCTCGACTAGCGATTACCGGGGAGCTGTTTTTT. It specifies CASSLQPRLAITGELFF.

V is TRBV7-2 and J is TRBJ2-7, with 9 positions matching TRBD1. The CDR3 spans 14 residues. Germline values: CDR1 SGHTA, CDR2 FQGNSA. V lost 4 bases, J lost 4 bases, and 5 bases stayed unmatched. The CDR3 sequence is CASSSPGQGYEQYF. CDR3 nucleotides: TGTGCCAGCAGCTCACCGGGACAGGGATACGAGCAGTACTTC.

The V gene is TRBV18, the J gene TRBJ1-5; a possible D gene is TRBD1 (6 bases). Germline-derived CDR1 and CDR2 are KGHSH and LQKENI. V was pared by 5 bases and J by 5 bases, with 19 bases between. This CDR3 has 16 residues. The DNA for the CDR3 is TGTGCCAGCTCAGCTGGCGGGCAGGGGCTGTATCAGCCCCAGCATTTT. This gives the protein CASSAGGQGLYQPQHF.

The chain is built from TRBV7-9 and TRBJ2-5; D call uncertain. The CDR3 consists of 14 residues. Trimming took off 5 bases at V and 0 bases at J, with 10 bases between the two ends. From germline, CDR1 is SEHNR and CDR2 FQNEAQ (reference sequence). CDR3 loop: CASSPRVYQETQYF. The CDR3 DNA sequence: TGTGCCAGCAGCCCACGGGTTTACCAAGAGACCCAGTACTTC.

CDR3: CASSLKTSGNNEQFF. The CDR3 DNA sequence: TGTGCCAGCAGTTTAAAGACTAGCGGGAACAATGAGCAGTTCTTC. The chain combines TRBV28 with TRBJ2-1; 11 bases are shared with TRBD2. J lost 5 bases, V lost 2 bases, and 2 bases had no gene match. Germline CDR1 is MDHEN and CDR2 is SYDVKM. The CDR3 length is 15 residues. The full variable domain, completed using reference TRBV28 and TRBJ2-1, is DVKVTQSSRYLVKRTGEKVFLECVQDMDHENMFWYRQDPGLGLRLIYFSYDVKMKEKGDIPEGYSVSREKKERFSLILESASTNQTSMYLCASSLKTSGNNEQFFGPGTRLTVL.

The sample holds a few counts of this clone. This sequence joins TRBV19 and TRBJ1-5; D uncertain. Germline V gene lookup returns CDR1 LNHDA and CDR2 SQIVND (reference sequence). The CDR3 has 15 residues. Trimming left V 0 bases short and J 6 bases short, with 12 bases between. DNA for the CDR3: TGTGCCAGTAGTATAGACCAGGTATTCACTCAGCCCCAGCATTTT. Translation: CASSIDQVFTQPQHF. The entire variable domain, with the rest obtained from reference TRBV19 and TRBJ1-5, is as follows: DGGITQSPKYLFRKEGQNVTLSCEQNLNHDAMYWYRQDPGQGLRLIYYSQIVNDFQKGDIAEGYSVSREKKESFPLTVTSAQKNPTAFYLCASSIDQVFTQPQHFGDGTRLSIL.

This clone appeared a single time. In DNA, the CDR3 is TGTGCCAGCAGTTTGACAGGGACTAATGAAAAACTGTTTTTT. It encodes CASSLTGTNEKLFF. The chain joins TRBV5-4 to TRBJ1-4; 7 bases map to TRBD1. The CDR3 is made up of 14 amino acids. Germline values: CDR1 SGHNT, CDR2 YYREEE (reference sequence). Trimming removed 5 bases from V and 2 bases from J; junction bases left unmatched: 3. The variable domain in full, completed from reference TRBV5-4 and TRBJ1-4, reads ETGVTQSPTHLIKTRGQQVTLRCSSQSGHNTVSWYQQALGQGPQFIFQYYREEENGRGNFPPRFSGLQFPNYSSELNVNALELDDSALYLCASSLTGTNEKLFFGSGTQLSVL.

The V and J genes are TRBV5-1 and TRBJ2-1; 13 positions agree with TRBD2. The V and J ends lost 1 base and 6 bases, in that order; junction bases with no gene match: 4. The CDR3 runs 16 residues. Germline values: CDR1 SGHRS, CDR2 YFSETQ. The CDR3 is CASSLWTSGSANEQFF. Here the CDR3 DNA reads TGCGCCAGCAGCTTGTGGACTAGCGGGAGTGCCAATGAGCAGTTCTTC.

The chain has TRBV5-1 and TRBJ1-3, with D hard to call. The V and J ends lost 5 bases and 4 bases respectively, with 13 bases between them. Germline-derived CDR1 and CDR2 are SGHRS and YFSETQ. The CDR3 is 14 amino acids. The CDR3 nucleotides are TGCGCCAGCAGTCCTGGCACAGCAGGAAACACCATATATTTT. This sequence encodes CASSPGTAGNTIYF.

The chain employs TRBV5-6 and TRBJ2-6; maybe TRBD2 (6 bases). The germline V and J ends were trimmed by 2 bases and 11 bases, with 14 bases remaining between them. The CDR3 sequence is 14 residues long. Germline V gene lookup returns CDR1 SGHDT and CDR2 YYEEEE. The CDR3 reads CASSLGGVEYVLTF. The CDR3 DNA is TGTGCCAGCAGCTTAGGCGGGGTCGAATACGTCCTGACTTTC.

CDR3 protein: CASRKDGLPYEQYF. In DNA, the CDR3 is TGTGCCAGCAGAAAGGACGGACTCCCCTACGAGCAGTACTTC. The J gene is TRBJ2-5, the V gene TRBV6-5, with a weak D call TRBD2 (5 bases). Matching the DNA end better, TRBJ2-7 makes the J call doubtful. This CDR3 is built from 14 residues. Germline V gene sequence: CDR1 MNHEY, CDR2 SVGAGI.

This chain's CDR3 is CAISGEDTNYGYTF. CDR3 sequence (DNA): TGTGCCATCAGTGGGGAGGATACTAACTATGGCTACACCTTC. The rearrangement links TRBV10-3 to TRBJ1-2; D ambiguous. Germline V gives CDR1 ENHRY, CDR2 SYGVKD. The ends were cut back, 4 bases at V and 0 bases at J, with 9 bases in the middle. The CDR3 is 14 residues long.

The chain employs TRBV11-1 and TRBJ2-3; TRBD2 is a possible D gene (6 bases). Germline V CDR1 and CDR2: SGHAT, FQDESV (reference sequence). Between the trimmed V and J ends, which lost 10 bases and 2 bases, there was a span of 16 bases. The CDR3 covers 14 residues. The CDR3 DNA follows: TGTGCCACCCATCGGGCGGGGTTCACAGATACGCAGTATTTT. Translating it yields CATHRAGFTDTQYF.

The chain couples TRBV6-6 to TRBJ2-5, with TRBD1 matching 10 bases. The J segment lost 4 bases and the V segment lost 5 bases, leaving 4 bases of the junction unmatched. CDR1 is MNHNY, CDR2 SVGAGI, per germline (reference sequence). The CDR3 loop spans 14 amino acids. Written as DNA, the CDR3 is TGTGCCAGCAGTCGACAGGGGGCCCGAGAGACCCAGTACTTC. Translated: CASSRQGARETQYF.

This chain links TRBV5-6 with TRBJ2-7; D is unclear. Germline V lookup: CDR1 SGHDT, CDR2 YYEEEE. The CDR3 loop spans 14 amino acids. The V and J ends lost 0 bases and 4 bases respectively, with 11 bases between them. CDR3 in amino acids: CASSLERHYYEQYF. CDR3 nucleotide sequence: TGTGCCAGCAGCTTGGAACGGCACTATTACGAGCAGTACTTC.

V gene TRBV19 combines with J gene TRBJ2-1; D may be TRBD2 (6 bases). V lost 7 bases and J lost 9, with 16 bases in between. Germline assignment: CDR1 LNHDA and CDR2 SQIVND (reference sequence). The length of the CDR3 is 13 residues. Written as DNA, the CDR3 is TGTGCCAGTACTCGACTAGGTTCGGGTGAGCAGTTCTTC. This gives the protein CASTRLGSGEQFF.

The chain uses TRBV28 and TRBJ1-3, with D unresolved. Deletions cut 3 bases from V and 3 bases from J, with 6 bases between. Germline V lookup: CDR1 MDHEN, CDR2 SYDVKM. This CDR3 comprises 13 residues. For the CDR3, the DNA is TGTGCCAGCAGTTTGGGGAGTGGAAACACCATATATTTT. It translates to CASSLGSGNTIYF.

This clone came up once. The identical CDR3 is also encoded by other nucleotide sequences in the sample. V usage is TRBV10-2 and J usage is TRBJ2-7, with unresolved D. Trimming shortened V by 5 bases and J by 4 bases, and 6 bases separated the two germline ends. The CDR3 contains 11 residues. The germline CDR1 and CDR2 sequences are WSHSY and SAAADI. As DNA, the CDR3 is TGCGCCAGCAGTTCCGGGTACGAGCAGTACTTC. This encodes CASSSGYEQYF.

The V call is TRBV27, the J call TRBJ1-3, with D possibly being TRBD1 (5 bases). V dropped 6 bases and J dropped 8 bases, with 11 bases sitting between them. This CDR3 spans 12 amino acids. Germline values: CDR1 MNHEY, CDR2 SMNVEV (reference sequence). This chain's CDR3 is CASRGLGDTIYF. The CDR3 nucleotides read TGTGCCAGCAGGGGACTCGGGGACACCATATATTTT.

The V and J genes are TRBV5-1 and TRBJ1-1, with D uncertain. This CDR3 region has 13 residues. The V end was cut by 4 bases, the J end by 1 base, with 8 bases between. Germline loops: CDR1 SGHRS, CDR2 YFSETQ. The CDR3 nucleotides are TGCGCCAGCAGCGATCGGTGGAACACTGAAGCTTTCTTT. Its protein product is CASSDRWNTEAFF.

This clone has more than one count but fewer than ten. V is TRBV30 and J is TRBJ2-3; TRBD2 is a possible D gene (5 bases). Trimming removed 7 bases at V and 4 bases at J, with 15 bases between. The CDR3 extends over 13 amino acids. CDR1 and CDR2 (germline): GTSNPN, SVGIG (reference sequence). The CDR3 here is CALAWRVADTQYF. The CDR3 DNA sequence: TGTGCCTTGGCCTGGCGGGTCGCAGATACGCAGTATTTT. Variable domain in full (rest from reference TRBV30 and TRBJ2-3): SQTIHQWPATLVQPVGSPLSLECTVEGTSNPNLYWYRQAAGRGLQLLFYSVGIGQISSEVPQNLSASRPQDRQFILSSKKLLLSDSGFYLCALAWRVADTQYFGPGTRLTVL.